This note documents a single TCR beta chain sequence. Its antigen is undetermined. TCRdb keeps only in-frame clones here, not all; method: immunoSEQ multiplex PCR. The sample carries more than 75,000 clones, approximately 93% recorded once. This entry belongs to a study of siplizumab effects on memory and regulatory T cells. Overall study results and limits: Under siplizumab, an average approximately 69% of mappable alloreactive CD4+ clones were Treg-derived, compared with around 25% in controls. Neither a naive nor a memory phenotype was assignable to roughly 80-95% of proliferating CD4+ or CD8+ clones. Sequences below about 10^-5 frequency were poorly captured, limiting mapping of alloreactive clones.

The sequenced sample consisted of CD8+ T cells sorted from blood. The sequence was collected from a human donor in good health.

CDR3 amino acids: CASSLGTGNPGETQYF. CDR3 bases: TGTGCCAGCAGCTTAGGAACGGGAAACCCGGGTGAGACCCAGTACTTC. V and J are TRBV11-2 and TRBJ2-5; a possible D gene is TRBD2 (5 bases). Germline assignment: CDR1 SGHAT and CDR2 FQNNGV. V was trimmed by 1 base and J by 5 bases, leaving 17 bases between them. The CDR3 is made up of 16 amino acids.